Listed here are 24 T cell receptor beta chains from one sample, sequenced in a study of blood T cell repertoires in COVID-19. The repertoire was sequenced with immunoSEQ multiplex PCR; TCRdb's copy has only in-frame clones and lacks some. The repertoire holds approximately 300,000 clones, with more than 70% as singletons. Sequencing used peripheral blood. Receptors originate from a woman aged 45-60 years with acute or convalescent COVID-19.

The J gene is TRBJ1-4, the V gene TRBV7-9; 9 bases line up with TRBD1. This CDR3 spans 15 amino acids. CDR1 is SEHNR, CDR2 FQNEAQ, per germline (reference sequence). After removal of 2 bases from V and 7 bases from J, the junction contained 5 bases not matched to a gene. DNA of the CDR3: TGTGCCAGCAGCTTAATGACAGGGGGAGGTGAAAAACTGTTTTTT. Translation: CASSLMTGGGEKLFF.

The V call is TRBV28, the J call TRBJ2-7, with TRBD1 identical over 10 bases. Trimming at V came to 3 bases and at J to 3 bases, leaving 5 bases not matched to a gene. This CDR3 has 15 residues. Germline lookup yields CDR1 MDHEN and CDR2 SYDVKM. CDR3 DNA: TGTGCCAGCAGTTTCTCCGGGACAGGGGACTACGAGCAGTACTTC. This codes for CASSFSGTGDYEQYF.

A remark on this clone: At one boundary the junction diverges from the germline segment, which might be a read error. This sequence joins TRBV5-4 and TRBJ2-5, with 9 positions matching TRBD2. The CDR3 is 15 residues long. Looked up from germline, CDR1 is SGHNT and CDR2 is YYREEE (reference sequence). Here the CDR3 reads CASSQSGRPQGTQYF. The CDR3, as DNA: TGTGCCAGCAGCCAGAGCGGGAGGCCTCAAGGGACCCAGTACTTC.

This clone was observed a handful of times. CDR3 residues: CASSPGLRLTGNTIYF. The CDR3 DNA is TGTGCCAGCAGTCCAGGACTCCGCCTAACTGGAAACACCATATATTTT. This chain uses TRBV27 with TRBJ1-3; D unclear. Germline V gene lookup returns CDR1 MNHEY and CDR2 SMNVEV (reference sequence). This CDR3 has 16 amino acids. Trimming shortened V by 5 bases and J by 2 bases, and 16 bases separated the two germline ends.

The chain carries TRBV6-6 and TRBJ1-1; 7 bases align to TRBD1. Germline CDR1 reads MNHNY; CDR2 reads SVGAGI (reference sequence). This CDR3 contains 14 residues. The V and J ends lost 11 bases and 4 bases, in that order; junction bases with no gene match: 13. The CDR3 loop is CAAKTGRLVTEAFF. The CDR3 nucleotides read TGTGCCGCTAAGACAGGGCGGCTCGTCACTGAAGCTTTCTTT.

The rearrangement joins TRBV18 to TRBJ2-7; maybe TRBD2 (6 bases). From germline, CDR1 is KGHSH and CDR2 LQKENI. V gave up 5 bases and J gave up 4 bases, with 15 bases separating them. This CDR3 is built from 14 residues. DNA for the CDR3: TGTGCCAGCTCAAGTGACGGGGGATCGTACGAGCAGTACTTC. Its protein is CASSSDGGSYEQYF.

This chain connects TRBV6-5 to TRBJ2-1; 10 positions match TRBD2. With V trimmed by 0 bases and J by 9 bases, 5 bases remained unmatched. CDR3 size: 15 residues. Germline values: CDR1 MNHEY, CDR2 SVGAGI. The CDR3 protein is CASSYSLAGVGEQFF. As DNA, the CDR3 is TGTGCCAGCAGTTACTCGCTAGCGGGAGTAGGTGAGCAGTTCTTC.

This chain connects TRBV5-1 to TRBJ2-2; the D is unclear. Trimming left V 0 bases short and J 0 bases short, with 6 bases between. The CDR3 length is 15 residues. The germline V gene encodes CDR1 SGHRS and CDR2 YFSETQ. The CDR3 DNA follows: TGCGCCAGCAGCTTGGGAGACTCGAACACCGGGGAGCTGTTTTTT. Protein product: CASSLGDSNTGELFF.

In its sample, this clone was seen a few times. The chain employs TRBV29-1 and TRBJ1-2; 12 nucleotides agree with TRBD1. This CDR3 contains 14 residues. V gave up 6 bases and J gave up 7 bases; unmatched junction bases: 9. From germline, CDR1 is SQVTM and CDR2 ANQGSEA. CDR3 residues: CSVATGTGGFGYTF. Here the CDR3 DNA reads TGCAGCGTCGCAACCGGGACAGGGGGCTTTGGCTACACCTTC.

In its sample, this clone was seen once. This chain uses TRBV5-5 with TRBJ1-5, with TRBD1 matching 9 bases. The V segment lost 1 base and the J segment 5 bases; nucleotides outside the gene matches: 4. Germline V gene sequence: CDR1 SGHKS, CDR2 YYEKEE (reference sequence). This CDR3 has 15 residues. CDR3 in DNA: TGTGCCAGCAGCTTGAAGGACAGGGGCTATCAGCCCCAGCATTTT. Protein product: CASSLKDRGYQPQHF.

Only one count was recorded for this clone. The chain couples TRBV2 to TRBJ2-2; 9 nucleotides match TRBD2. This CDR3 region has 15 residues. The V and J ends lost 4 bases and 6 bases, in that order; junction bases with no gene match: 6. CDR1 and CDR2 (germline): SNHLY, FYNNEI. CDR3 amino acids: CASSVVIAGAGELFF. The CDR3 region has the DNA TGTGCCAGCAGTGTTGTAATAGCGGGAGCCGGGGAGCTGTTTTTT.

This chain links TRBV7-9 with TRBJ2-1; 9 nucleotides line up with TRBD2. CDR1 and CDR2 from the germline V gene are SEHNR and FQNEAQ (reference sequence). The CDR3 is 17 amino acids. The V gene end was trimmed by 0 bases and the J gene end by 1 base; junction bases not matched to a gene: 4. In DNA, the CDR3 is TGTGCCAGCAGCTTAGCTAGCGGGAGTACGTCCTACAATGAGCAGTTCTTC. Its protein product is CASSLASGSTSYNEQFF.

This clone was seen a single time. This sequence joins TRBV19 and TRBJ2-2; TRBD2 agrees at 12 bases. The germline gives CDR1 LNHDA, CDR2 SQIVND (reference sequence). This CDR3 is 18 amino acids long. J gave up 4 bases and V 0 bases, and 6 bases lay outside the gene matches. DNA for the CDR3: TGTGCCAGTAGTATAGATCCACCGGGACTAGCGGGCACCGGGGAGCTGTTTTTT. Its translation is CASSIDPPGLAGTGELFF. The full variable domain, with the rest looked up from reference TRBV19 and TRBJ2-2, is DGGITQSPKYLFRKEGQNVTLSCEQNLNHDAMYWYRQDPGQGLRLIYYSQIVNDFQKGDIAEGYSVSREKKESFPLTVTSAQKNPTAFYLCASSIDPPGLAGTGELFFGEGSRLTVL.

A single count supports this clone. The V gene is TRBV28, the J gene TRBJ1-5, with D possibly being TRBD1 (6 bases). The CDR3 extends over 14 amino acids. The germline V and J ends were trimmed by 3 bases and 4 bases, with 10 bases remaining between them. Germline loops: CDR1 MDHEN, CDR2 SYDVKM. The chain's CDR3 is CASSFGQGNQPQHF. The DNA of the CDR3 is TGTGCCAGCAGTTTCGGGCAGGGGAATCAGCCCCAGCATTTT.

V is TRBV6-5 and J is TRBJ1-5; the D gene is possibly TRBD1 (5 bases). This CDR3 has 14 amino acids. The germline gives CDR1 MNHEY, CDR2 SVGAGI. Trimming left V 2 bases short and J 2 bases short, with 7 bases between. The CDR3 reads CASSYTGGNQPQHF. The CDR3 coding sequence is TGTGCCAGCAGTTACACAGGCGGCAATCAGCCCCAGCATTTT.

This clone has a single count. This chain connects TRBV4-1 to TRBJ1-5; D is unclear. The CDR3 consists of 14 residues. The germline gives CDR1 MGHRA, CDR2 YSYEKL. The V gene lost 2 bases and the J gene lost 2 bases, with 7 bases spanning the gap. CDR3 loop: CASSQRQGNQPQHF. CDR3 in DNA: TGCGCCAGCAGCCAAAGGCAGGGCAATCAGCCCCAGCATTTT.

The chain recombines TRBV2 with TRBJ2-3, with D possibly TRBD1 on 7 matching bases. The germline V and J ends were trimmed by 3 bases and 4 bases, with 11 bases remaining between them. The CDR3 spans 14 residues. CDR1 is SNHLY, CDR2 FYNNEI, per germline. For the CDR3, the DNA is TGTGCCAGCAGTGAGTCAGGGGGGTCAGATACGCAGTATTTT. The encoded protein is CASSESGGSDTQYF.

As DNA, the CDR3 is TGTGCCAGCTCACCAGCGACAGGGCACGCCAAAAACATTCAGTACTTC. Its translation is CASSPATGHAKNIQYF. The chain combines TRBV18 with TRBJ2-4; 7 bases are a match to TRBD1. From germline, CDR1 is KGHSH and CDR2 LQKENI. The CDR3 length is 16 residues. V lost 2 bases, J lost 1 base, and 5 bases stayed unmatched. The variable domain in full, with the rest retrieved from reference TRBV18 and TRBJ2-4, is NAGVMQNPRHLVRRRGQEARLRCSPMKGHSHVYWYRQLPEEGLKFMVYLQKENIIDESGMPKERFSAEFPKEGPSILRIQQVVRGDSAAYFCASSPATGHAKNIQYFGAGTRLSVL.

This clone was recorded only once. The CDR3 reads CASSPLAGPLGQNEQFF. CDR3 nucleotide sequence: TGTGCCAGTAGTCCACTAGCGGGACCGCTCGGCCAAAATGAGCAGTTCTTC. This chain links TRBV19 with TRBJ2-1; 10 bases align to TRBD2. Germline trimming cut 5 bases from V and 7 bases from J; bases unmatched to any gene: 14. This CDR3 is 17 amino acids long. CDR1 is LNHDA and CDR2 is SQIVND in the germline V gene (reference sequence).

The table lists this clone with a few counts. This chain connects TRBV5-4 to TRBJ2-3; 14 nucleotides align to TRBD2. This CDR3 is 16 amino acids long. Germline CDR1 SGHNT, CDR2 YYREEE (reference sequence). Germline trimming cut 4 bases from V and 4 bases from J; bases unmatched to any gene: 5. The CDR3 loop reads CASSARLAGGPDTQYF. DNA of the CDR3: TGTGCCAGCAGCGCCAGACTAGCGGGAGGGCCAGATACGCAGTATTTT.

The chain is built from TRBV29-1 and TRBJ2-6, with a weak D call TRBD2 (6 bases). Trimming took off 3 bases at V and 0 bases at J, with 9 bases between the two ends. Germline CDR1 reads SQVTM; CDR2 reads ANQGSEA. The CDR3 is 15 amino acids. The chain's CDR3 is CSVDGDFSGANVLTF. DNA of the CDR3: TGCAGCGTTGATGGGGACTTCTCTGGGGCCAACGTCCTGACTTTC. Combining the CDR3 with reference TRBV29-1 and TRBJ2-6 gives the whole variable domain SAVISQKPSRDICQRGTSLTIQCQVDSQVTMMFWYRQQPGQSLTLIATANQGSEATYESGFVIDKFPISRPNLTFSTLTVSNMSPEDSSIYLCSVDGDFSGANVLTFGAGSRLTVL.

This rearrangement joins TRBV7-2 to TRBJ1-2; D perhaps matches TRBD1 (5 bases). From germline, CDR1 is SGHTA and CDR2 FQGNSA. The CDR3 has 14 residues. Trimming stripped 3 bases from V and 2 bases from J, with 10 bases between. The CDR3 DNA sequence: TGTGCCAGCAGCTTTACAGGTTTGAACTATGGCTACACCTTC. Amino acids: CASSFTGLNYGYTF. The variable domain in full, completed from reference TRBV7-2 and TRBJ1-2, reads GAGVSQSPSNKVTEKGKDVELRCDPISGHTALYWYRQSLGQGLEFLIYFQGNSAPDKSGLPSDRFSAERTGGSVSTLTIQRTQQEDSAVYLCASSFTGLNYGYTFGSGTRLTVV.

This sequence joins TRBV23-1 and TRBJ1-1; D is unresolved. TRBV23-1 is an ORF, and what it does is uncertain. CDR3 length equals 16 residues. Between the trimmed V and J ends, which lost 1 base and 11 bases, there was a span of 23 bases. The CDR3 region has the DNA TGCGCCAGCAGTCAATGGTTGTATAGAGGGCCTTTTCCCGCTTTCTTT. Translating it yields CASSQWLYRGPFPAFF.

The sample holds one count of this clone. The chain combines TRBV4-3 with TRBJ2-5; TRBD1 matches 8 bases. V shed 3 bases and J 5 bases; nucleotides not matched to a gene: 8. The germline V gene has CDR1 LGHNA and CDR2 YSLEER. The CDR3 is 15 residues long. The CDR3 coding sequence is TGCGCCAGCAGCCAGATAGGACAGGGTGGGGAGACCCAGTACTTC. Translated: CASSQIGQGGETQYF.